These T cell receptor beta chains were read from a single sample in a study of shared clonotypes between healthy human individuals. Clones were sequenced by immunoSEQ multiplex PCR, and TCRdb holds only the in-frame ones, with some missing. Of some 240,000 clones in the sample, about 69% are singletons; the top ten hold 11%. Sequences were obtained from memory CD4+ T cells sorted from blood. The receptors originated from a man aged 25 to 45 in good health. Each CDR3 is given with its conserved first and last residue. A D gene is named only where the DNA matches it firmly. Clone size is not always given. Where it is, it says once, few, many or a class for expanded clones.

J gene	V gene	clone size	D gene	CDR3 DNA	CDR3 protein
TRBJ1-4	TRBV4-2	-	-	TGTGCCAGCAGCCAAGAAGGGCGGGGGATGAATGAAAAACTGTTTTTT	CASSQEGRGMNEKLFF
TRBJ2-7	TRBV28	few	TRBD1	TGTGCCAGCGGTACAGGGGTAGGGTACGAGCAGTACTTC	CASGTGVGYEQYF
TRBJ2-7	TRBV5-1	-	TRBD1	TGCGCCAGCAGCACGACAGGGGGGAGTTCTTACGAGCAGTACTTC	CASSTTGGSSYEQYF
TRBJ2-2	TRBV4-3	-	TRBD2	TGCGCCAGCAGCCAGGACCTAGCGGGAGGCCCCTCAGGGGAGCTGTTTTTT	CASSQDLAGGPSGELFF
TRBJ2-7	TRBV25-1	few	-	TGTGCCAGCAGAAAGCTCTACGAGCAGTACTTC	CASRKLYEQYF
TRBJ2-7	TRBV6-1	-	-	TGTGCCAGCAGCCCCGAGGGATGGCAGGGCGAGCAGTACTTC	CASSPEGWQGEQYF
TRBJ2-5	TRBV5-1	-	-	TGCGCCAGCAGCTTGGAGGCCCCCGGGCAGGAGACCCAGTACTTC	CASSLEAPGQETQYF
TRBJ1-3	TRBV30	-	-	TGTGCCTGGAGACCCAGGACGTCTGGAAACACCATATATTTT	CAWRPRTSGNTIYF
TRBJ1-5	TRBV15	medium-sized	-	TGTGCCACCAGCAGGGGCCGCGTCAATCAGCCCCAGCATTTT	CATSRGRVNQPQHF
TRBJ2-2	TRBV7-9	-	TRBD2	TGTGCCAGCAGCCCGATCGGGGGAGCGGGAGTCGGGGAGCTGTTTTTT	CASSPIGGAGVGELFF
TRBJ2-1	TRBV7-2	few	-	TGTGCCAGCAGCTTATTTAGCGGAAAGCAAGGGGAGCAGTTCTTC	CASSLFSGKQGEQFF
TRBJ2-1	TRBV7-9	-	TRBD2	TGTGCCAGCAGCTTTGGGACTAGCGGGAGTATAGATGAGCAGTTCTTC	CASSFGTSGSIDEQFF
TRBJ2-5	TRBV5-1	few	TRBD1	TGCGCCAGCAGCTCAGCGGGACAGGGGGAGACCCAGTACTTC	CASSSAGQGETQYF
TRBJ2-2	TRBV9	-	-	TGTGCCAGCAGCGTAGGATCGGGAACAGGAACCGGGGAGCTGTTTTTT	CASSVGSGTGTGELFF
TRBJ2-1	TRBV7-2	-	-	TGTGCCAGCAGCTTATTGATAGGGGCGAGTGAGCAGTTCTTC	CASSLLIGASEQFF
TRBJ2-5	TRBV18	few	-	TGTGCCAGTGGTTTGTCAGGACCTACTCAAGAGACCCAGTACTTC	CASGLSGPTQETQYF
TRBJ1-2	TRBV12-5	-	-	TGTGCTAGTGGTTTGGTACCAGGACCTCAGACGAGGGGCTACACCTTC	CASGLVPGPQTRGYTF
TRBJ1-5	TRBV21-1	-	-	TGTGCCAGCCCTCGCGCGGGACAGGGTTTTAATCAGCCCCAGCATTTT	CASPRAGQGFNQPQHF
TRBJ2-5	TRBV7-2	-	TRBD2	TGTGCCAGCAGTCTAGCGGGAGCGCGGGAAGAGACCCAGTACTTC	CASSLAGAREETQYF
TRBJ2-3	TRBV6-6	-	TRBD2	TGTGCCAGCACCCTGACTAGCGGGAGAACAGATACGCAGTATTTT	CASTLTSGRTDTQYF
TRBJ2-3	TRBV6-1	-	-	TGTGCCAGCAGTGAAGCTTCACCGGGACTGAGGACAGATACGCAGTATTTT	CASSEASPGLRTDTQYF
TRBJ2-5	TRBV7-9	-	TRBD1	TGTGCCAGCACCGAGACAGGGGGCGGGGGAGAGAAAGAGACCCAGTACTTC	CASTETGGGGEKETQYF
TRBJ2-5	TRBV7-7	-	-	TGTGCCAGCAGGGCCAGCGGTCAAGAGACCCAGTACTTC	CASRASGQETQYF
TRBJ2-5	TRBV7-3	-	-	TGTGCCAGCAGCTTGACGGGGGAGGAGACCCAGTACTTC	CASSLTGEETQYF
TRBJ2-6	TRBV11-3	-	TRBD1	TGTGCCAGCAGCCCTTCGGGGACAGGGTACTCTGGGGCCAACGTCCTGACTTTC	CASSPSGTGYSGANVLTF
TRBJ1-5	TRBV15	-	-	TGTGCCACCAGCAGAGACCGGGGGAAGCAGCCCCAGCATTTT	CATSRDRGKQPQHF
TRBJ1-2	TRBV5-4	-	-	TGTGCCTCGGTCGCTCCTAACTATGGCTACACCTTC	CASVAPNYGYTF
TRBJ1-1	TRBV7-3	-	-	TGTGCCAGCAGCATACAGGGGAACACTGAAGCTTTCTTT	CASSIQGNTEAFF
TRBJ1-2	TRBV6-1	-	TRBD1	TGTGCCACCGACAGGGACAGGCCCGCCTATGGCTACACCTTC	CATDRDRPAYGYTF
TRBJ1-1	TRBV11-2	few	TRBD1	TGTGCCAGCCAAAAGGGACAGGCAACTCGACCGGGCACTGAAGCTTTCTTT	CASQKGQATRPGTEAFF
TRBJ2-5	TRBV5-4	-	-	TGTGCCAGCAGCTACGGGGTTCTGGAGACCCAGTACTTC	CASSYGVLETQYF
TRBJ2-3	TRBV5-1	-	-	TGCGCCAGCAGCTTGGACGGGACGGTAGATACGCAGTATTTT	CASSLDGTVDTQYF
TRBJ2-7	TRBV5-1	-	TRBD1	TGCGCCAGCAGCTTGGGATTGACAGGGGGCGAGCAGTACTTC	CASSLGLTGGEQYF
TRBJ2-1	TRBV11-2	few	-	TGTGCCAGCAGCTTAAATCTAGGGGACTACAATGAGCAGTTCTTC	CASSLNLGDYNEQFF
TRBJ1-2	TRBV20-1	few	-	TGCAGTGCTAGCTTACGGAATGGCTACACCTTC	CSASLRNGYTF
TRBJ2-7	TRBV28	-	-	TGTGCCAGCAGAGGGGGAGGTCAACACTACGAGCAGTACTTC	CASRGGGQHYEQYF
TRBJ1-2	TRBV18	many	-	TGTGCCAGCTCACTAGAATTGAACTATGGCTACACCTTC	CASSLELNYGYTF
TRBJ1-1	TRBV20-1	-	-	TGCAGTGCTATGGAGTGGGATGAAGCTTTCTTT	CSAMEWDEAFF
TRBJ2-7	TRBV4-3	-	TRBD2	TGCGCCAGCAGCCACCGCCCTCCACGATCCGGGACTAGCGGCCACCCCTACGAGCAGTACTTC	CASSHRPPRSGTSGHPYEQYF
TRBJ1-1	TRBV5-1	-	-	TGCGCCAGCAGCTGGGACACGGAGAACACTGAAGCTTTCTTT	CASSWDTENTEAFF
TRBJ2-7	TRBV7-2	-	-	TGTGCCAGCAGCCCCCCATCTACAGGGGAGCAGTACTTC	CASSPPSTGEQYF
TRBJ2-3	TRBV5-1	many	TRBD2	TGCGCCAGCAGCACGGGACTAGCGGCCCTTGGGGATACGCAGTATTTT	CASSTGLAALGDTQYF
TRBJ2-1	TRBV9	few	TRBD2	TGTGCCAGCAGCGCCAGCGGGAGTGGGAACAATGAGCAGTTCTTC	CASSASGSGNNEQFF
TRBJ2-1	TRBV5-1	-	TRBD1	TGCGCCAGCAGCCCCGAAGGACAGGGAAGCCTGCGCTCCTACAATGAGCAGTTCTTC	CASSPEGQGSLRSYNEQFF
TRBJ2-5	TRBV9	-	TRBD1	TGTGCCAGCAGCCCTATCCCGACAGGGGGTGGCGAGACCCAGTACTTC	CASSPIPTGGGETQYF
TRBJ2-1	TRBV5-5	-	TRBD1	TGTGCCAGCAGCCCCGACCGGGACAGGGCCTACAATGAGCAGTTCTTC	CASSPDRDRAYNEQFF
TRBJ2-1	TRBV11-3	-	-	TGTGCCAGCAGCTCCCGGGGTGCCGCATACAATGAGCAGTTCTTC	CASSSRGAAYNEQFF
TRBJ1-1	TRBV7-6	-	-	TGTGCCAGCAGCTTAGCTCGGGTAGGGTCGCTGAACACTGAAGCTTTCTTT	CASSLARVGSLNTEAFF
TRBJ2-1	TRBV29-1	-	TRBD2	TGCAGCGTGACGGGAGGTCTCAATGAGCAGTTCTTC	CSVTGGLNEQFF
TRBJ2-3	TRBV19	-	TRBD2	TGTGCCAGTAGTGCCCCCGGGACTAGAGCCAAAGATACGCAGTATTTT	CASSAPGTRAKDTQYF
TRBJ2-5	TRBV5-1	-	TRBD1	TGCGCCAGCAGCCAGTGGACAGGGACGAGGGAGACCCAGTACTTC	CASSQWTGTRETQYF
TRBJ2-1	TRBV5-4	-	-	TGTGCCAGCAGCTTGTCCCTTAACAATGAGCAGTTCTTC	CASSLSLNNEQFF
TRBJ2-1	TRBV6-1	-	TRBD1	TGTGCCAGCAGTACAACAGGGGTGGCTCGGGAGCAGTTCTTC	CASSTTGVAREQFF
TRBJ2-2	TRBV5-4	few	-	TGTGCCAGCAGCTTTGGTGTAAGAAACACCGGGGAGCTGTTTTTT	CASSFGVRNTGELFF
TRBJ1-5	TRBV28	-	-	TGTGCCAGCAGCCTAACGTCCGGGGGCGGGCAGCCCCAGCATTTT	CASSLTSGGGQPQHF